Following are 4 T cell receptor beta chains from one sample sequenced in a study of PD-L1 blockade in urothelial cancer. Clones were read by immunoSEQ multiplex PCR, and TCRdb kept only the in-frame ones, dropping some. The table has 70,000 or so clones, about 85% seen once. Sequenced material: PBMCs, taken around atezolizumab (anti-PD-L1) treatment. The receptors here all came from a man in his sixties or seventies with urothelial cancer.

The chain has TRBV4-1 and TRBJ2-5; 9 positions agree with TRBD1. Germline CDR1 and CDR2: MGHRA and YSYEKL. V lost 4 bases to trimming and J lost 3 bases; unmatched junction nucleotides: 15. The CDR3 sequence is 18 residues long. CDR3 sequence reads: CASSPLLNRGLFEETQYF. The CDR3 nucleotides are TGCGCCAGCAGCCCCCTACTAAACAGGGGGCTCTTCGAAGAGACCCAGTACTTC.

The rearrangement uses TRBV5-1 and TRBJ2-5, with 9 bases that match TRBD2. The CDR3 extends over 15 amino acids. Losses at the gene ends were 2 bases for V and 3 bases for J; bases not matched to a gene: 5. Per the germline V gene, CDR1 is SGHRS and CDR2 is YFSETQ. CDR3 protein: CASSLSGRLEETQYF. The DNA for the CDR3 is TGCGCCAGCAGCTTAAGCGGGAGGCTCGAAGAGACCCAGTACTTC.

This clone was picked up one time. The chain links TRBV10-3 to TRBJ1-5; possible D gene TRBD1, 5 bases. CDR1 ENHRY and CDR2 SYGVKD come from the germline V gene. Trimming stripped 2 bases from V and 0 bases from J, with 11 bases between. This CDR3 has 16 residues. The CDR3 DNA sequence: TGTGCCATCAGTGAGGGGGCCAAATATAGCAATCAGCCCCAGCATTTT. Translated: CAISEGAKYSNQPQHF.

This chain uses TRBV5-1 with TRBJ1-1; a weak D match, TRBD1 (6 bases). V gave up 1 base and J gave up 8 bases, with 9 bases separating them. This CDR3 is built from 12 residues. Germline CDR1 is SGHRS and CDR2 is YFSETQ. This chain's CDR3 is CASSLSGHEAFF. The CDR3 DNA is TGCGCCAGCAGCTTGTCGGGACACGAAGCTTTCTTT.